This T cell receptor beta chain was observed in a study of post-analysis software for immune sequencing data. Study-wide findings and caveats: Patients had higher frequencies than controls of four to six TRBV segments, including TRBV5-6, TRBV5-1 and TRBV20-1.

cDNA libraries for TCR beta contained unique molecular identifiers. The yield from approximately 1 to 10 million T cells was some 500,000 cDNA molecules in total. TCRdb re-derived calls from the PCR reads in MiXCR, one entry per CDR3 protein. The sample yields about 820,000 distinct CDR3 sequences, about 53% seen once. A remark on this clonotype: Its cognate antigen is unknown.

Per germline, CDR1 SQVTM and CDR2 ANQGSEA. CDR3 length equals 13 residues. J was trimmed by 1 base and V by 7 bases; bases with no gene match: 3. This chain connects TRBV29-1 to TRBJ1-4; TRBD1 matches 7 bases. Material: blood. The sequence derives from a girl aged 10 to 17 with multiple sclerosis. CDR3 sequence (DNA): TGCAGCGCTCGGGACAGAACTAATGAAAAACTGTTTTTT. It is translated as CSARDRTNEKLFF.